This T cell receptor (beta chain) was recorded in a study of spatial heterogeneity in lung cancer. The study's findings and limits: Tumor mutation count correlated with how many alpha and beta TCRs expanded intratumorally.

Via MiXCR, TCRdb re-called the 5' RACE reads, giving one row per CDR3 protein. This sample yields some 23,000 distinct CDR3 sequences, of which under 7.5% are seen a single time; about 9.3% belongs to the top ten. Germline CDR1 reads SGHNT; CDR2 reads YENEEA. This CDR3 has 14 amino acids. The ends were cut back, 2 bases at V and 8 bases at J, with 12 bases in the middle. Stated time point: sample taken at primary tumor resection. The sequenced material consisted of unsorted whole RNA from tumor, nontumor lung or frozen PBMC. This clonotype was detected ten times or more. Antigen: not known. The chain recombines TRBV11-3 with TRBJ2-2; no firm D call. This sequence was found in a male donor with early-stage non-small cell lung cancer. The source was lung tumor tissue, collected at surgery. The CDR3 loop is CASSLTTPAGELFF. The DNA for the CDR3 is TGTGCCAGCAGCTTAACGACCCCCGCGGGGGAGCTGTTTTTT.